The 23 T cell receptor beta chains reported below all come from one sample, sequenced in a study of blood T cell repertoires in COVID-19. TCRdb's table, derived via immunoSEQ multiplex PCR, lists solely in-frame clones and lacks some. This table holds a few hundred thousand clones, over 75% found once. Sample: peripheral blood. The receptors stem from a woman aged 45-65 years with acute or convalescent COVID-19.

The CDR3 sequence is CASSDRDRVNTEAFF. CDR3 sequence (DNA): TGTGCCAGCAGTGACCGGGACAGGGTGAACACTGAAGCTTTCTTT. The V and J genes are TRBV6-2 or TRBV6-3 and TRBJ1-1, with 9 bases identical to TRBD1. Looked up from germline, CDR1 is MNHEY and CDR2 is SVGEGT. Trimming took 5 bases from V and 0 from J; bases not matched to a gene: 4. The CDR3 consists of 15 residues.

The chain is built from TRBV5-1 and TRBJ1-4; 9 nucleotides agree with TRBD1. V gave up 5 bases and J gave up 0 bases; unmatched junction bases: 2. Germline loops: CDR1 SGHRS, CDR2 YFSETQ. The CDR3 is 15 residues long. In DNA form, the CDR3 reads TGCGCCAGCAGTTGGACAGGGGCAACTAATGAAAAACTGTTTTTT. Translated, it gives CASSWTGATNEKLFF.

This clone was picked up a small number of times. The DNA for the CDR3 is TGTGCCAGCAGTCTACTGGGGGCGAGCAATCAGCCCCAGCATTTT. This gives the protein CASSLLGASNQPQHF. The chain employs TRBV6-2 or TRBV6-3 and TRBJ1-5, with D possibly matching TRBD1 (6 bases). The CDR3 covers 15 residues. CDR1 MNHEY and CDR2 SVGEGT come from the germline V gene. Trimming shortened V by 5 bases and J by 1 base, and 12 bases separated the two germline ends.

The CDR3 protein is CASSRDSFGGNEQYF. DNA for the CDR3: TGTGCCAGCAGTCGGGACTCCTTCGGAGGAAACGAGCAGTACTTC. V is TRBV6-5 and J is TRBJ2-7; D is perhaps TRBD2 (6 bases). Germline V gene lookup returns CDR1 MNHEY and CDR2 SVGAGI. V shed 5 bases and J shed 5 bases, with 19 bases lying between them. This CDR3 is 15 amino acids long.

This clone has a single count. The V gene is TRBV27, the J gene TRBJ2-1, with 8 bases matching TRBD1. Germline CDR1 and CDR2: MNHEY and SMNVEV (reference sequence). After removal of 2 bases from V and 8 bases from J, the junction contained 11 bases not matched to a gene. This CDR3 contains 16 residues. The CDR3 DNA follows: TGTGCCAGCAGTTTAGGGGCGACAGGGGTCAGCGATGAGCAGTTCTTC. It encodes CASSLGATGVSDEQFF.

J is TRBJ1-4 and V is TRBV5-5; D might be TRBD1 (6 bases). CDR3 length: 15 residues. Germline V gene sequence: CDR1 SGHKS, CDR2 YYEKEE (reference sequence). The V gene lost 5 bases and the J gene lost 1 base, with 12 bases spanning the gap. This CDR3 reads CASSFTGQTNEKLFF. The DNA of the CDR3 is TGTGCCAGCAGTTTTACAGGGCAAACTAATGAAAAACTGTTTTTT.

The rearrangement joins TRBV27 to TRBJ2-7; D is perhaps TRBD1 (6 bases). Germline V gene lookup returns CDR1 MNHEY and CDR2 SMNVEV (reference sequence). Trimming cost V 1 base and J 0 bases, with 13 bases left between them. This CDR3 is built from 16 residues. This CDR3 reads CASSLFSGVHSYEQYF. CDR3 sequence (DNA): TGTGCCAGCAGTTTATTCTCAGGGGTCCACTCCTACGAGCAGTACTTC.

The chain recombines TRBV18 with TRBJ1-3; the D is unclear. The germline gives CDR1 KGHSH, CDR2 LQKENI. Trimming removed 3 bases at V and 6 bases at J, with 12 bases between. The CDR3 consists of 14 residues. The DNA for the CDR3 is TGTGCCAGCTCACCGAGAACAGACCTAAACACCATATATTTT. Amino acids: CASSPRTDLNTIYF.

This clone was seen a single time. This rearrangement joins TRBV5-5 to TRBJ1-2; 10 nucleotides match TRBD1. The CDR3 is 15 residues long. After removal of 1 base from V and 6 bases from J, the junction contained 6 bases not matched to a gene. Germline values: CDR1 SGHKS, CDR2 YYEKEE (reference sequence). The CDR3 sequence: CASSLSTGGWDGYTF. CDR3 DNA: TGTGCCAGCAGCTTGTCGACAGGGGGCTGGGATGGCTACACCTTC.

This clone has a single count. The CDR3 region has the DNA TGTGCCAGCAGCTTTTTCTTGACTAGCGGGACTATCGGGGAGCTGTTTTTT. Its translation is CASSFFLTSGTIGELFF. This rearrangement joins TRBV11-2 to TRBJ2-2; 11 bases map to TRBD2. Germline lookup yields CDR1 SGHAT and CDR2 FQNNGV. V lost 3 bases and J lost 7; bases outside the gene matches: 10. The CDR3 consists of 17 residues.

The V gene is TRBV28, the J gene TRBJ2-5; D might be TRBD2 (6 bases). The CDR3 extends over 16 amino acids. The germline CDR1 and CDR2 sequences are MDHEN and SYDVKM. Between the trimmed V and J ends, which lost 5 bases and 5 bases, there was a span of 21 bases. CDR3 bases: TGTGCCAGCAGTATCCCGGCGGGACGGCGAAGGGAGACCCAGTACTTC. This translates into CASSIPAGRRRETQYF.

The CDR3 DNA sequence: TGTGCCAGCTCACCACCCGGCAGGCCCAATGAGCAGTTCTTC. Protein sequence: CASSPPGRPNEQFF. The chain employs TRBV18 and TRBJ2-1; D remains unclear. The CDR3 extends over 14 amino acids. Trimming removed 0 bases from V and 6 bases from J, with 9 bases in between. Germline CDR1 KGHSH, CDR2 LQKENI.

The V gene is TRBV11-2, the J gene TRBJ2-7; a possible D gene is TRBD2 (6 bases). V was cut by 1 base and J by 2 bases, with 9 bases left in between. Germline-derived CDR1 and CDR2 are SGHAT and FQNNGV. The CDR3 contains 14 residues. CDR3: CASSLVRGTYEQYF. In DNA, the CDR3 is TGTGCCAGCAGCTTAGTCCGGGGGACCTACGAGCAGTACTTC.

This clone was recorded only once. The genes are TRBV28 and TRBJ1-5; D call uncertain. Deletions cut 1 base from V and 6 bases from J, with 16 bases between. Per germline, CDR1 MDHEN and CDR2 SYDVKM. The CDR3 loop spans 16 amino acids. The CDR3, as DNA: TGTGCCAGCAGTTTATCTGGAGGGTTGCTTCGTCAGCCCCAGCATTTT. Translated: CASSLSGGLLRQPQHF.

This clone was observed a few times. This CDR3 is CASSLAPGDEQFF. In DNA form, the CDR3 reads TGCGCCAGCAGCCTAGCGCCCGGGGATGAGCAGTTCTTC. This chain uses TRBV4-3 with TRBJ2-1; D is perhaps TRBD2 (5 bases). The V gene lost 4 bases and the J gene lost 8 bases, with 12 bases spanning the gap. Germline CDR1 LGHNA, CDR2 YSLEER. CDR3 size: 13 residues.

The chain couples TRBV28 to TRBJ2-7; 7 bases align to TRBD2. CDR3 length equals 15 residues. Germline V gives CDR1 MDHEN, CDR2 SYDVKM. The trim removed 6 bases at V and 2 bases at J, leaving 10 bases unmatched. The CDR3 here is CASSPPGGLAYEQYF. CDR3 sequence (DNA): TGTGCCAGCAGCCCCCCGGGGGGTTTGGCCTACGAGCAGTACTTC.

The rearrangement uses TRBV5-1 and TRBJ1-1; weak D call: TRBD1 (6 bases). The CDR3 runs 18 residues. In germline, CDR1 is SGHRS, CDR2 YFSETQ. V was pared by 0 bases and J by 1 base, with 19 bases between. CDR3 region: CASSLAIASFRGNTEAFF. The DNA for the CDR3 is TGCGCCAGCAGCTTGGCCATAGCGAGCTTCAGGGGGAACACTGAAGCTTTCTTT.

The chain has TRBV7-9 and TRBJ1-1, with 7 positions matching TRBD1. J was trimmed by 7 bases and V by 5 bases; bases with no gene match: 13. The CDR3 runs to 15 residues. CDR1 SEHNR and CDR2 FQNEAQ come from the germline V gene (reference sequence). The DNA of the CDR3 is TGTGCCAGCAGCACTAAATTCCGACAGGGTAATGAAGCTTTCTTT. Its translation is CASSTKFRQGNEAFF.

This sequence joins TRBV7-9 and TRBJ2-2; 13 nucleotides line up with TRBD2. The CDR3 is made up of 17 amino acids. Per germline, CDR1 SEHNR and CDR2 FQNEAQ (reference sequence). The V gene end was trimmed by 5 bases and the J gene end by 7 bases; junction bases not matched to a gene: 10. DNA of the CDR3: TGTGCCAGCAGCCCGGGACTAGCGGGATTGGTTGTCGGGGAGCTGTTTTTT. This translates into CASSPGLAGLVVGELFF.

The chain couples TRBV29-1 to TRBJ1-1; D is perhaps TRBD1 (5 bases). The CDR3 loop spans 12 amino acids. Trimming pared 6 bases from V and 5 bases from J, leaving 13 bases between. Germline CDR1 and CDR2: SQVTM and ANQGSEA. In nucleotides, the CDR3 is TGCAGCGTCGAGGGGAGGGGAACTGAAGCTTTCTTT. Amino acid sequence: CSVEGRGTEAFF.

The chain joins TRBV18 to TRBJ2-5; maybe TRBD1 (6 bases). Germline assignment: CDR1 KGHSH and CDR2 LQKENI. This CDR3 comprises 13 residues. V dropped 4 bases and J dropped 1 base, with 7 bases sitting between them. CDR3 DNA sequence: TGTGCCAGCTCACTGGACAGCCAAGAGACCCAGTACTTC. Its protein is CASSLDSQETQYF.

This clone has more than one count but fewer than ten. The rearrangement uses TRBV30 and TRBJ2-7, with 8 positions matching TRBD1. CDR3 length equals 14 residues. The ends lost 4 bases at V and 1 base at J; junction bases unmatched: 6. Germline assignment: CDR1 GTSNPN and CDR2 SVGIG (reference sequence). This CDR3 reads CAWMTGQGSYEQYF. The CDR3 DNA sequence: TGTGCCTGGATGACAGGACAGGGATCCTACGAGCAGTACTTC.

The sample holds a few counts of this clone. The V call is TRBV2, the J call TRBJ1-4, with 11 nucleotides matching TRBD1. CDR3 length: 15 amino acids. The J segment lost 7 bases and the V segment lost 1 base, leaving 2 bases of the junction unmatched. Germline V gene lookup returns CDR1 SNHLY and CDR2 FYNNEI. The CDR3 loop is CASSEGTGGIEKLFF. In DNA, the CDR3 is TGTGCCAGCAGTGAAGGGACAGGGGGCATTGAAAAACTGTTTTTT.